This entry lists 26 T cell receptor beta chains sequenced from one sample in a study of blood T cell repertoires in COVID-19. TCRdb's copy holds only in-frame clones and misses some; the assay was immunoSEQ multiplex PCR. The sample includes about 340,000 clones, approximately 90% of them seen just once. Material for sequencing was peripheral blood. Receptor source: a woman under 30 who had recovered from COVID-19.

V is TRBV27 and J is TRBJ1-1, with no clear D. Trimming took off 5 bases at V and 2 bases at J, with 15 bases between the two ends. CDR1 is MNHEY, CDR2 SMNVEV, per germline (reference sequence). There are 15 residues in the CDR3. In DNA form, the CDR3 reads TGTGCCAGCAGTCACGAGGGATTGTTTAACACTGAAGCTTTCTTT. It codes for CASSHEGLFNTEAFF.

In its sample, this clone was seen many times. CDR3 sequence (DNA): TGTGCCAGCACCCTTCTGGGGCTCGCTGAAGCTTTCTTT. This codes for CASTLLGLAEAFF. The chain is built from TRBV12-3 or TRBV12-4 and TRBJ1-1; a weak D match, TRBD1 (5 bases). Trimming removed 7 bases from V and 6 bases from J, with 15 bases in between. CDR3 length: 13 amino acids.

The J gene is TRBJ1-1, the V gene TRBV23-1; TRBD1 agrees at 8 bases. TRBV23-1 is an ORF, and what it does is uncertain. This CDR3 is 17 amino acids long. J gave up 4 bases and V 4 bases, and 14 bases lay outside the gene matches. The CDR3 is CASSRSKHEQGGTEAFF. As DNA, the CDR3 is TGCGCCAGCAGTCGGTCGAAGCACGAACAGGGGGGCACTGAAGCTTTCTTT.

V gene TRBV6-6 combines with J gene TRBJ1-5; D is undetermined. V lost 2 bases, J lost 4 bases, and 6 bases lay in between. The CDR3 loop spans 13 amino acids. Germline CDR1 reads MNHNY; CDR2 reads SVGAGI (reference sequence). This CDR3 reads CASSYSWNQPQHF. CDR3 coding DNA: TGTGCCAGCAGTTACAGCTGGAATCAGCCCCAGCATTTT.

This chain joins TRBV4-3 and TRBJ2-1; D not resolved. From germline, CDR1 is LGHNA and CDR2 YSLEER. This CDR3 region has 17 residues. The V gene lost 0 bases and the J gene lost 5 bases, with 17 bases spanning the gap. The CDR3 sequence is CASSQDLLVVQNNEQFF. The CDR3 DNA follows: TGCGCCAGCAGCCAAGATCTATTGGTCGTACAGAACAATGAGCAGTTCTTC.

There are a few counts of this clone. V and J are TRBV4-3 and TRBJ1-4, with a possible D match to TRBD1 (5 bases). Trimming pared 4 bases from V and 8 bases from J, leaving 14 bases between. Germline V lookup: CDR1 LGHNA, CDR2 YSLEER. The CDR3 is 14 amino acids. This CDR3 reads CASSRGLDLEKLFF. The CDR3 DNA reads as TGCGCCAGCAGCCGGGGCCTCGATCTGGAAAAACTGTTTTTT.

This clone was found a few times. The V gene is TRBV10-3, the J gene TRBJ1-6, with no clear D. Germline assignment: CDR1 ENHRY and CDR2 SYGVKD. The CDR3 runs 12 residues. Trimming pared 3 bases from V and 12 bases from J, leaving 9 bases between. The CDR3 DNA reads TGTGCCATCAGTGAACAGCAACAACCCCTCCACTTT. Its translation is CAISEQQQPLHF.

This rearrangement joins TRBV7-2 to TRBJ2-3; D gene unclear. The germline gives CDR1 SGHTA, CDR2 FQGNSA. CDR3 size: 16 residues. With 1 base removed from V and 1 base from J, the gap between germline ends came to 12 bases. This CDR3 reads CASSLVSAFGTDTQYF. The CDR3 region has the DNA TGTGCCAGCAGCTTAGTGTCAGCGTTTGGCACAGATACGCAGTATTTT.

The V and J genes are TRBV7-9 and TRBJ1-4, with TRBD1 matching over 10 bases. With 3 bases clipped from V and 10 bases from J, the junction kept 2 bases outside the gene matches. The CDR3 extends over 13 amino acids. CDR1 is SEHNR, CDR2 FQNEAQ, per germline (reference sequence). The CDR3 DNA reads as TGTGCCAGCAGCTTGGACAGGGGGGGAAAACTGTTTTTT. It translates to CASSLDRGGKLFF.

The chain has TRBV9 and TRBJ1-2, with TRBD1 identical over 9 bases. Germline assignment: CDR1 SGDLS and CDR2 YYNGEE. The CDR3 consists of 17 residues. V was clipped by 8 bases and J by 3 bases; unmatched bases: 17. CDR3 amino acids: CASRPQDTGGHHYGYTF. The CDR3 bases are TGTGCCAGTCGACCGCAGGACACAGGGGGCCACCACTATGGCTACACCTTC.

This chain uses TRBV2 with TRBJ2-5, with TRBD2 matching over 8 bases. The CDR3 spans 14 residues. The germline V gene has CDR1 SNHLY and CDR2 FYNNEI. J lost 3 bases, V lost 7 bases, and 7 bases had no gene match. CDR3 residues: CASTRLAGKETQYF. In DNA, the CDR3 is TGTGCCAGCACAAGGCTAGCGGGCAAAGAGACCCAGTACTTC.

This chain uses TRBV4-3 with TRBJ1-5; D not resolved. This CDR3 is built from 15 residues. V shed 2 bases and J shed 8 bases, with 16 bases lying between them. CDR1 is LGHNA, CDR2 YSLEER, per germline. In DNA, the CDR3 is TGCGCCAGCAGCCAAAATTACCTAACGCGGGAGCCCCAGCATTTT. Translating gives CASSQNYLTREPQHF.

This chain links TRBV27 with TRBJ1-4; tentative D call: TRBD1 (6 bases). The V end lost 7 bases, the J end lost 3 bases, and 12 bases lay between the germline ends. This CDR3 comprises 14 residues. Germline CDR1 MNHEY, CDR2 SMNVEV (reference sequence). CDR3 bases: TGTGCCAGCAAAACAGGGCGGCCTAATGAAAAACTGTTTTTT. Translation: CASKTGRPNEKLFF.

The rearrangement joins TRBV5-4 to TRBJ2-1; 7 positions match TRBD1. V lost 0 bases to trimming and J lost 2 bases; unmatched junction nucleotides: 8. The CDR3 covers 17 residues. Germline CDR1 and CDR2: SGHNT and YYREEE (reference sequence). CDR3 coding DNA: TGTGCCAGCAGCTTGGGACCGATAGGGGGCACCTACAATGAGCAGTTCTTC. It specifies CASSLGPIGGTYNEQFF.

This chain links TRBV2 with TRBJ2-5; D gene uncertain. Deletions cut 7 bases from V and 1 base from J, with 13 bases between. The CDR3 consists of 14 residues. Germline V lookup: CDR1 SNHLY, CDR2 FYNNEI. The CDR3 is CASTPFSSQETQYF. Here the CDR3 DNA reads TGTGCCAGCACCCCGTTTAGTTCCCAAGAGACCCAGTACTTC.

The CDR3 bases are TGTGCCAGCAGTTTCCGTATGGGAGGGGAAGGAAACACCATATATTTT. It yields the protein CASSFRMGGEGNTIYF. This sequence joins TRBV27 and TRBJ1-3; D may be TRBD1 (5 bases). Germline CDR1 MNHEY, CDR2 SMNVEV (reference sequence). The CDR3 covers 16 residues. V was clipped by 3 bases and J by 4 bases, with 16 bases between them.

This chain joins TRBV12-3 or TRBV12-4 and TRBJ2-4, with a tentative D call TRBD2 (6 bases). The CDR3 length is 13 residues. Trimming left V 2 bases short and J 8 bases short, with 10 bases between. Written as DNA, the CDR3 is TGTGCCAGCAGTTTAATTGCGGGGCACATTCAGTACTTC. This encodes CASSLIAGHIQYF.

V usage is TRBV3-1 (or the pseudogene TRBV3-2) and J usage is TRBJ2-7, with D possibly being TRBD2 (5 bases). The CDR3 extends over 16 amino acids. Deletions cut 0 bases from V and 0 bases from J, with 12 bases between. From germline, CDR1 is LGHDT and CDR2 YNNKEL (reference sequence). As DNA, the CDR3 is TGTGCCAGCAGCCAAGATAAGAGCGGTAGCTCCTACGAGCAGTACGTC. Translating gives CASSQDKSGSSYEQYV.

V and J are TRBV28 and TRBJ2-7; 7 nucleotides agree with TRBD2. The CDR3 has 12 residues. V trimming: 4 bases; J trimming: 3 bases; junction bases outside the gene matches: 0. Per germline, CDR1 MDHEN and CDR2 SYDVKM. The CDR3 sequence is CASSSGGYEQYV. DNA for the CDR3: TGTGCCAGCAGTTCGGGAGGCTACGAGCAGTACGTC.

The DNA of the CDR3 is TGTGCCAGCAGACCGGGACTAGCGGGAGAGAGGGTCAATGAGCAGTTCTTC. Translating gives CASRPGLAGERVNEQFF. The V gene is TRBV7-2, the J gene TRBJ2-1, with 14 bases aligning to TRBD2. In germline, CDR1 is SGHTA, CDR2 FQGNSA. V shed 6 bases, J shed 6 bases, and the junction held 10 bases outside the gene matches. This CDR3 has 17 amino acids.

The rearrangement joins TRBV4-3 to TRBJ1-1, with 8 positions matching TRBD1. V was clipped by 2 bases and J by 5 bases; unmatched bases: 7. Germline lookup yields CDR1 LGHNA and CDR2 YSLEER. This CDR3 comprises 15 residues. The CDR3 protein is CASSQLTGARTEAFF. The CDR3 nucleotides are TGCGCCAGCAGCCAATTGACAGGGGCTCGGACTGAAGCTTTCTTT.

The chain combines TRBV19 with TRBJ2-1, with D tentatively TRBD1 (6 bases). The germline V gene has CDR1 LNHDA and CDR2 SQIVND (reference sequence). The CDR3 consists of 15 residues. The ends were cut back, 3 bases at V and 2 bases at J, with 11 bases in the middle. The CDR3 spells CASSIGQTTYNEQFF. The CDR3 coding sequence is TGTGCCAGTAGTATCGGACAGACGACCTACAATGAGCAGTTCTTC. The whole variable domain, remainder taken from reference TRBV19 and TRBJ2-1, is DGGITQSPKYLFRKEGQNVTLSCEQNLNHDAMYWYRQDPGQGLRLIYYSQIVNDFQKGDIAEGYSVSREKKESFPLTVTSAQKNPTAFYLCASSIGQTTYNEQFFGPGTRLTVL.

The chain uses TRBV19 and TRBJ1-5; 9 bases align to TRBD1. V shed 4 bases and J 1 base; nucleotides not matched to a gene: 11. CDR3 length equals 18 residues. Germline CDR1 is LNHDA and CDR2 is SQIVND (reference sequence). CDR3 DNA sequence: TGTGCCAGTAGTACACGGGACAGGGCGAAGGGGAGCAATCAGCCCCAGCATTTT. This gives the protein CASSTRDRAKGSNQPQHF.

This clone is a singleton in its sample. This chain connects TRBV6-2 or TRBV6-3 to TRBJ1-2, with 7 positions matching TRBD1. J gave up 10 bases and V 5 bases, and 10 bases lay outside the gene matches. The CDR3 totals 13 residues. The germline CDR1 and CDR2 sequences are MNHEY and SVGEGT. CDR3 sequence (DNA): TGTGCCAGCAGTGCCGGGACAGCTTACCCCTACACCTTC. Its translation is CASSAGTAYPYTF.

This chain links TRBV5-1 with TRBJ1-1, with D possibly TRBD1 on 5 matching bases. Trimming pared 2 bases from V and 0 bases from J, leaving 14 bases between. Germline V CDR1 and CDR2: SGHRS, YFSETQ. The CDR3 consists of 16 residues. In DNA form, the CDR3 reads TGCGCCAGCAGCTTAGGTGGCAGACAGATGAACACTGAAGCTTTCTTT. Its translation is CASSLGGRQMNTEAFF.

The J gene is TRBJ2-4, the V gene TRBV15; TRBD1 matches 7 bases. This CDR3 region has 14 residues. V trimming: 4 bases; J trimming: 5 bases; junction bases outside the gene matches: 5. Germline-derived CDR1 and CDR2 are LNHNV and YYDKDF (reference sequence). The CDR3 spells CATSKRQGENIQYF. CDR3 nucleotide sequence: TGTGCCACCAGCAAACGACAGGGAGAAAACATTCAGTACTTC.